This T cell receptor (beta chain) emerged from a study of tumor and adjacent non-tumor tissue in lung cancer. The wider study: There were fewer than 15 adenocarcinoma, a couple of squamous cell carcinoma and 1 small cell lung cancer cases. Stage I to III disease affected 10 men and 5 women aged roughly 30 to 76. Samples averaged roughly 4.2 million productive TCRbeta reads each.

General study results and limits: Top 100 clones took a larger repertoire share in normal lung.

This sample's RNA came from whole unsorted tissue. The library came from three nested PCR rounds adapted from ARM-PCR protocols. TCRdb analysed the multiplex PCR reads with MiXCR anew, one entry per CDR3 protein. Among 200,000 to 250,000 distinct CDR3 sequences, approximately 74% were seen once, and the ten largest hold 25%. Germline-derived CDR1 and CDR2 are DFQATT and SNEGSKA (reference sequence). The CDR3 has 13 residues. This clonotype was observed once. Its antigen is still unknown. One end of the junction is discordant with germline, which a read error may explain. The chain employs TRBV20-1 and TRBJ2-5; D remains ambiguous. The source is a man in his sixties with non-small cell lung cancer. The specimen was lung tumor tissue. The CDR3 nucleotides are TGCAGTGCTGGAGATAGGTTCCAAGAGACCCAGTACTTC. Translation gives CSAGDRFQETQYF.